What follows describes a single TCR beta chain. V was cut by 7 bases and J by 5 bases, with 11 bases left in between. The CDR3 is 13 amino acids. Germline loops: CDR1 MNHEY, CDR2 SVGAGI. These data are taken from a study of T-cell memory formation after mild COVID-19. MiXCR was run by TCRdb on the 5' RACE reads, yielding one entry per CDR3 protein. The table records about 49,000 distinct CDR3 sequences, roughly a quarter of them present only once. The sequenced material came from PBMCs or a T cell subset sorted from them (not recorded which). This TCR was sampled from a man younger than 30 who had mild COVID-19 (a few samples of this study predate the infection). Cell type and time point are not known. The chain combines TRBV6-5 with TRBJ2-2; no definite D call. CDR3 nucleotide sequence: TGTGCCAGCACCGAGACTGGGACCGGGGAGCTGTTTTTT. Translation: CASTETGTGELFF.